This passage covers 22 T cell receptor beta chains from one sample sequenced in a study of regulatory T cells in long-lasting Graves disease (dated by TCRdb to the early 2020s). The library was built by means of multiplex PCR. TCRdb shows the sequencer as Illumina HiSeq 4000. CDR3 regions were amplified by Arm-PCR with iRepertoire HTBI primers to construct TCR beta libraries. TCRdb cleaned the public reads at Q25 with fastp, built clones with MiXCR and kept in-frame beta chains. Identical CDR3 proteins give one entry, which carries the most common genes and DNA. This sample lists more than 400,000 distinct CDR3 sequences; 16% were detected once. The ten largest clones represent roughly 10% of the sample. The intended sense of this specimen's time point label: newly diagnosed GD, antithyroid drugs for less than 3 months. For both TCR sequencing and RNA sequencing, RNA was extracted from PBMCs in TRIzol.

The same specimen was also included in a second study, on T cells in Graves' hyperthyroidism and ophthalmopathy.

The sequencing used peripheral blood mononuclear cells (PBMCs), collected at new diagnosis, from a patient treated with antithyroid drugs. These receptors originate from a woman in her thirties with Graves disease. Donor details come from another sample of the same person, matched by shared clones.

The V and J genes are TRBV5-1 and TRBJ2-2; 9 bases are a match to TRBD2. There are 16 residues in the CDR3. The trim removed 4 bases at V and 1 base at J, leaving 5 bases unmatched. In germline, CDR1 is SGHRS, CDR2 YFSETQ. As DNA, the CDR3 is TGCGCCAGCAGCCCTCAGACTAGCGGGAACACCGGGGAGCTGTTTTTT. Encoded protein: CASSPQTSGNTGELFF.

This clonotype occurred many times. The rearrangement uses TRBV4-3 and TRBJ1-1, with 9 bases fitting TRBD1. The CDR3 contains 12 residues. Germline CDR1 reads LGHNA; CDR2 reads YSLEER. V shed 4 bases, J shed 8 bases, and the junction held 2 bases outside the gene matches. The CDR3 DNA sequence: TGCGCCAGCAGCCGGGGGACAGGGGAAGCTTTCTTT. Its translation is CASSRGTGEAFF.

The V and J genes are TRBV6-2 or TRBV6-3 and TRBJ2-2; a possible D gene is TRBD2 (5 bases). Per the germline V gene, CDR1 is MNHEY and CDR2 is SVGEGT. The CDR3 runs 13 residues. Trimming cost V 0 bases and J 12 bases, with 11 bases left between them. DNA for the CDR3: TGTGCCAGCAGTTACTCGCGGGCGACGAAGCTGTTTTTT. This translates into CASSYSRATKLFF.

This chain uses TRBV19 with TRBJ2-7; D not resolved. Trimming stripped 4 bases from V and 2 bases from J, with 15 bases between. The CDR3 runs 15 residues. Looked up from germline, CDR1 is LNHDA and CDR2 is SQIVND (reference sequence). CDR3 region: CASSKSSTATYEQYF. In nucleotides, the CDR3 is TGTGCCAGTAGTAAATCATCCACCGCCACCTACGAGCAGTACTTC.

The chain uses TRBV29-1 and TRBJ2-7; D perhaps matches TRBD2 (6 bases). From germline, CDR1 is SQVTM and CDR2 ANQGSEA. The V end was cut by 6 bases, the J end by 7 bases, with 19 bases between. CDR3 length equals 13 residues. This CDR3 reads CSVEEGGGDEQYF. The DNA for the CDR3 is TGCAGCGTAGAGGAGGGTGGGGGAGATGAGCAGTACTTC.

Only a few counts were recorded for this clonotype. The chain uses TRBV5-1 and TRBJ2-2; no firm D call. This CDR3 region has 14 residues. V lost 4 bases to trimming and J lost 2 bases, with 9 bases between them. Germline V lookup: CDR1 SGHRS, CDR2 YFSETQ. The CDR3 loop reads CASSAQYNTGELFF. In nucleotides, the CDR3 is TGCGCCAGCAGCGCGCAGTATAACACCGGGGAGCTGTTTTTT.

The chain couples TRBV28 to TRBJ1-1; 7 positions agree with TRBD1. The V gene end was trimmed by 7 bases and the J gene end by 0 bases; junction bases not matched to a gene: 5. CDR1 and CDR2 (germline): MDHEN, SYDVKM. The CDR3 loop spans 14 amino acids. The CDR3 protein is CASIQGGLNTEAFF. For the CDR3, the DNA is TGTGCCAGCATCCAGGGGGGCCTGAACACTGAAGCTTTCTTT.

This clonotype came up many times. V is TRBV5-6 and J is TRBJ1-1; tentatively, D is TRBD1 (6 bases). With 7 bases removed from V and 1 base from J, the gap between germline ends came to 17 bases. The V gene's germline CDR1 is SGHDT and CDR2 YYEEEE. The CDR3 has 15 residues. CDR3: CASGEEGGANTEAFF. In DNA form, the CDR3 reads TGTGCCAGCGGCGAAGAAGGGGGGGCGAACACTGAAGCTTTCTTT.

This clonotype was picked up many times. This chain joins TRBV12-3 or TRBV12-4 and TRBJ1-5; 7 positions match TRBD1. The CDR3 covers 15 residues. V dropped 4 bases and J dropped 6; count of bases not matched to a gene: 9. The DNA of the CDR3 is TGTGCCAGCAGTTCACTAACAGGGGTTGGTCAGCCCCAGCATTTT. Protein sequence: CASSSLTGVGQPQHF.

The rearrangement joins TRBV15 to TRBJ2-3; D ambiguous. V dropped 8 bases and J dropped 1 base, with 25 bases sitting between them. CDR1 LNHNV and CDR2 YYDKDF come from the germline V gene (reference sequence). CDR3 length: 18 residues. CDR3 in DNA: TGTGCCACCGCCCTCACGTCCCCGGAATACCCCCGCACAGATACGCAGTATTTT. It encodes CATALTSPEYPRTDTQYF.

This clonotype was found many times. The J gene is TRBJ2-5, the V gene TRBV2; TRBD1 matches at 8 bases. CDR1 is SNHLY, CDR2 FYNNEI, per germline. V shed 8 bases, J shed 7 bases, and the junction held 15 bases outside the gene matches. The CDR3 covers 15 residues. CDR3 sequence: CASQMSRGQAGTQYF. CDR3 DNA sequence: TGTGCCAGCCAGATGAGCCGGGGACAGGCGGGGACCCAGTACTTC.

This clonotype came up a few times. The chain is built from TRBV5-1 and TRBJ1-6; D uncertain. The germline gives CDR1 SGHRS, CDR2 YFSETQ. The CDR3 consists of 19 residues. V shed 4 bases and J shed 0 bases, with 20 bases lying between them. The CDR3 spells CASSPHPGRTSSYNSPLHF. The CDR3 DNA is TGCGCCAGCAGCCCTCACCCCGGCCGAACGAGCTCCTATAATTCACCCCTCCACTTT.

This clonotype was observed many times. The chain recombines TRBV2 with TRBJ2-7; D uncertain. The CDR3 extends over 13 amino acids. The germline V gene has CDR1 SNHLY and CDR2 FYNNEI. V was clipped by 6 bases and J by 1 base, with 10 bases between them. The CDR3 coding sequence is TGTGCCAGCAGGTTATGGGGATCCTACGAGCAGTACTTC. Its protein is CASRLWGSYEQYF.

There are many counts of this clonotype. The CDR3 reads CASSLEYRGGGTPGEQFF. The CDR3 DNA sequence: TGTGCCAGCAGCTTAGAATACCGGGGGGGTGGGACTCCCGGAGAGCAGTTCTTC. The V call is TRBV11-2, the J call TRBJ2-1; 8 bases are a match to TRBD2. Losses at the gene ends were 0 bases for V and 10 bases for J; bases not matched to a gene: 17. CDR1 is SGHAT and CDR2 is FQNNGV in the germline V gene. The CDR3 extends over 18 amino acids.

In this sample, this clonotype turned up a few times. The chain uses TRBV4-3 and TRBJ2-5; 12 nucleotides agree with TRBD2. The CDR3 spans 16 residues. Germline V gives CDR1 LGHNA, CDR2 YSLEER. V dropped 2 bases and J dropped 3; count of bases not matched to a gene: 4. The CDR3 is CASSQTLAGGEETQYF. CDR3 nucleotides: TGCGCCAGCAGCCAAACTCTAGCGGGAGGGGAAGAGACCCAGTACTTC.

This clonotype was counted at least ten times. The V call is TRBV7-9, the J call TRBJ1-1; D call uncertain. CDR1 SEHNR and CDR2 FQNEAQ come from the germline V gene (reference sequence). V was pared by 6 bases and J by 6 bases, with 11 bases between. This CDR3 has 12 residues. This chain's CDR3 is CASRAGSAEAFF. The CDR3 coding sequence is TGTGCCAGCAGAGCTGGGTCGGCTGAAGCTTTCTTT.

A note on this clonotype: A much larger clone lies a single base off, so this may be a read error. The V and J genes are TRBV24-1 and TRBJ2-2; TRBD1 aligns across 8 bases. The germline gives CDR1 KGHDR, CDR2 SFDVKD. This CDR3 is built from 18 residues. This chain's CDR3 is CATSDPTRQGAYTRELFF. DNA for the CDR3: TGTGCCACCAGTGATCCGACCAGGCAGGGGGCCTACACCAGGGAGCTGTTTTTT.

This clonotype has just a few counts. This rearrangement joins TRBV3-1 to TRBJ2-5; weak D call: TRBD1 (6 bases). The CDR3 is made up of 16 amino acids. Germline lookup yields CDR1 LGHDT and CDR2 YNNKEL (reference sequence). V lost 0 bases and J 7 bases, leaving 18 bases between the germline ends. The CDR3 region has the DNA TGTGCCAGCAGCCAAGAATATCAGGGGTGGAAAGCGACCCAGTACTTC. Amino acids: CASSQEYQGWKATQYF.

This clonotype came up many times. The V gene is TRBV7-8, the J gene TRBJ1-1; D possibly corresponds to TRBD1 (5 bases). This CDR3 has 13 residues. CDR1 is SGHVS, CDR2 FQNEAQ, per germline. The V end was cut by 5 bases, the J end by 1 base, with 8 bases between. The CDR3 reads CASSRDGNTEAFF. In DNA form, the CDR3 reads TGTGCCAGCAGCCGGGACGGGAACACTGAAGCTTTCTTT.

The rearrangement links TRBV20-1 to TRBJ1-2; tentative D call: TRBD1 (6 bases). Germline-derived CDR1 and CDR2 are DFQATT and SNEGSKA (reference sequence). This CDR3 is 15 amino acids long. Between the trimmed V and J ends, which lost 0 bases and 3 bases, there was a span of 14 bases. CDR3 bases: TGCAGTGCTAGAGAATCGGGGCAGGGGTACTATGGCTACACCTTC. Encoded protein: CSARESGQGYYGYTF.

The gene calls are TRBV19 and TRBJ1-1; TRBD1 is a possible D gene (6 bases). CDR3 size: 16 residues. The germline V and J ends were trimmed by 1 base and 5 bases, with 17 bases remaining between them. Germline lookup yields CDR1 LNHDA and CDR2 SQIVND (reference sequence). The CDR3 nucleotides are TGTGCCAGTAGTATAGGGGCCAGGGGAAGAGGGACTGAAGCTTTCTTT. Encoded protein: CASSIGARGRGTEAFF.

In its sample, this clonotype was seen many times. The chain has TRBV28 and TRBJ2-3; D not certain. Looked up from germline, CDR1 is MDHEN and CDR2 is SYDVKM. This CDR3 is 15 amino acids long. Trimming took 4 bases from V and 5 from J, leaving 16 bases between them. The CDR3 loop is CASSSWPGWRDTQYF. CDR3 DNA sequence: TGTGCCAGCAGTTCGTGGCCAGGATGGCGAGATACGCAGTATTTT. Supplemented by reference TRBV28 and TRBJ2-3, the full variable domain reads DVKVTQSSRYLVKRTGEKVFLECVQDMDHENMFWYRQDPGLGLRLIYFSYDVKMKEKGDIPEGYSVSREKKERFSLILESASTNQTSMYLCASSSWPGWRDTQYFGPGTRLTVL.